One and the same sample provided the 14 T cell receptor beta chains below, sequenced in a study of cytomegalovirus exposure and HLA in healthy donors. This PCR relied on a set of 60 Vbeta primers and 13 Jbeta primers. Here immunoSEQ multiplex PCR was the method, and the copy in TCRdb shows in-frame clones only, minus some. The data contain roughly 130,000 clones, about 80% of them singletons. The sequenced sample was PBMCs. Source of these receptors: a male donor in good health and CMV-seropositive.

This clone was counted a single time. This chain uses TRBV7-8 with TRBJ2-1; the match to TRBD2 covers 9 bases. J gave up 5 bases and V 0 bases, and 14 bases lay outside the gene matches. The length of the CDR3 is 19 residues. Germline V gene lookup returns CDR1 SGHVS and CDR2 FQNEAQ. The CDR3 reads CASSLARMTIAGEHNEQFF. In DNA, the CDR3 is TGTGCCAGCAGCTTAGCGAGAATGACAATAGCGGGAGAGCACAATGAGCAGTTCTTC.

The V gene is TRBV2, the J gene TRBJ2-3, with 13 nucleotides matching TRBD2. Germline lookup yields CDR1 SNHLY and CDR2 FYNNEI. Germline trimming cut 2 bases from V and 1 base from J; bases unmatched to any gene: 3. This CDR3 region has 17 residues. The CDR3 loop is CASSESGLAGGTDTQYF. CDR3 nucleotides: TGTGCCAGCAGTGAATCCGGACTAGCGGGGGGCACAGATACGCAGTATTTT.

The chain joins TRBV5-4 to TRBJ2-5; 7 positions match TRBD2. CDR1 is SGHNT and CDR2 is YYREEE in the germline V gene (reference sequence). V lost 0 bases to trimming and J lost 2 bases; unmatched junction nucleotides: 7. The CDR3 spans 16 residues. As DNA, the CDR3 is TGTGCCAGCAGCTTGGTCGTCTCTAGCGGTCAAGAGACCCAGTACTTC. This codes for CASSLVVSSGQETQYF.

The chain uses TRBV13 and TRBJ1-5; 10 nucleotides agree with TRBD1. The germline V gene has CDR1 PRHDT and CDR2 FYEKMQ (reference sequence). With V trimmed by 5 bases and J by 7 bases, 8 bases remained unmatched. CDR3 length equals 15 residues. The CDR3 region has the DNA TGTGCCAGCAGCCGGGGGACAGGGGAAGGGCAGCCCCAGCATTTT. Translated, it gives CASSRGTGEGQPQHF.

V gene TRBV5-4 combines with J gene TRBJ2-1; 10 nucleotides match TRBD2. The germline V gene has CDR1 SGHNT and CDR2 YYREEE (reference sequence). The CDR3 sequence is 15 residues long. The junction had 3 bases not matched to a gene; V was cut back by 4 bases and J by 2 bases. The CDR3 protein is CASSMTSGPYNEQFF. Written as DNA, the CDR3 is TGTGCCAGCAGCATGACTAGCGGGCCCTACAATGAGCAGTTCTTC.

The chain is built from TRBV5-6 and TRBJ2-7; 7 nucleotides line up with TRBD2. After removal of 5 bases from V and 5 bases from J, the junction contained 10 bases not matched to a gene. The V gene's germline CDR1 is SGHDT and CDR2 YYEEEE. The CDR3 sequence is 14 residues long. As DNA, the CDR3 is TGTGCCAGCAGTCAGCCAGGGAGGGTCGACGAGCAGTACTTC. Translation gives CASSQPGRVDEQYF. Full variable domain (outside the CDR3, taken from reference TRBV5-6 and TRBJ2-7): DAGVTQSPTHLIKTRGQQVTLRCSPKSGHDTVSWYQQALGQGPQFIFQYYEEEERQRGNFPDRFSGHQFPNYSSELNVNALLLGDSALYLCASSQPGRVDEQYFGPGTRLTVT.

This chain uses TRBV28 with TRBJ2-7; 10 bases are a match to TRBD2. CDR1 and CDR2 (germline): MDHEN, SYDVKM. The CDR3 is 16 residues long. V trimming: 5 bases; J trimming: 0 bases; junction bases outside the gene matches: 7. For the CDR3, the DNA is TGTGCCAGCAGTCAGCCTACTAGCGGGATCTCCTACGAGCAGTACTTC. The encoded protein is CASSQPTSGISYEQYF.

The chain recombines TRBV7-2 with TRBJ1-2, with D perhaps matching TRBD1 (6 bases). The CDR3 runs to 13 residues. V was pared by 4 bases and J by 14 bases, with 20 bases between. Germline CDR1 reads SGHTA; CDR2 reads FQGNSA. CDR3 region: CASSSQGRLALTF. In nucleotides, the CDR3 is TGTGCCAGCAGCTCCCAGGGGCGACTGGCACTTACCTTC.

The chain joins TRBV19 to TRBJ2-4; TRBD2 might be the D (6 bases). The CDR3 loop spans 16 amino acids. V lost 3 bases to trimming and J lost 4 bases, with 16 bases between them. The germline V gene encodes CDR1 LNHDA and CDR2 SQIVND (reference sequence). This CDR3 reads CASSIWASGGKNIQYF. CDR3 in DNA: TGTGCCAGTAGTATTTGGGCTAGTGGGGGGAAAAACATTCAGTACTTC.

The V gene is TRBV10-2, the J gene TRBJ2-1; 14 positions agree with TRBD2. The V gene's germline CDR1 is WSHSY and CDR2 SAAADI. The CDR3 spans 18 residues. J lost 5 bases, V lost 2 bases, and 8 bases had no gene match. The CDR3 region has the DNA TGCGCCAGCAGTGAGAGGGGACTAGCGGGAGTTTATAACAATGAGCAGTTCTTC. This encodes CASSERGLAGVYNNEQFF.

This chain connects TRBV14 to TRBJ2-3, with D maybe TRBD2 (6 bases). This CDR3 comprises 14 residues. CDR1 is SGHDN and CDR2 is FVKESK in the germline V gene. The ends were cut back, 4 bases at V and 4 bases at J, with 12 bases in the middle. In DNA form, the CDR3 reads TGTGCCAGCAGCCGCGGGACCTCCTCAGATACGCAGTATTTT. This sequence encodes CASSRGTSSDTQYF. Combining the CDR3 with reference TRBV14 and TRBJ2-3 gives the whole variable domain EAGVTQFPSHSVIEKGQTVTLRCDPISGHDNLYWYRRVMGKEIKFLLHFVKESKQDESGMPNNRFLAERTGGTYSTLKVQPAELEDSGVYFCASSRGTSSDTQYFGPGTRLTVL.

V and J are TRBV7-9 and TRBJ2-3, with TRBD2 matching over 8 bases. Germline CDR1 and CDR2: SEHNR and FQNEAQ (reference sequence). Unmatched junction bases numbered 10, after V lost 3 bases and J lost 2 bases. This CDR3 has 17 amino acids. The CDR3 DNA is TGTGCCAGCAGCTTGGGTGCAGCGGGAGTTGCCACAGATACGCAGTATTTT. The encoded protein is CASSLGAAGVATDTQYF.

The chain joins TRBV5-8 to TRBJ1-4, with TRBD1 matching 8 bases. The CDR3 sequence is 14 residues long. The germline gives CDR1 SGHTS, CDR2 YDEGEE. Losses at the gene ends were 4 bases for V and 4 bases for J; bases not matched to a gene: 3. CDR3 in DNA: TGTGCCAGCAGCAGGACAGGGTTTAATGAAAAACTGTTTTTT. Translation gives CASSRTGFNEKLFF.

The V gene is TRBV27, the J gene TRBJ1-1; TRBD1 is a possible D gene (6 bases). With 6 bases removed from V and 4 bases from J, the gap between germline ends came to 12 bases. The CDR3 has 13 residues. Per the germline V gene, CDR1 is MNHEY and CDR2 is SMNVEV (reference sequence). The CDR3 DNA reads TGTGCCAGCAGGCTAGGGGGTAGCACTGAAGCTTTCTTT. This sequence encodes CASRLGGSTEAFF.